Sequencing of this T cell receptor (beta chain) was carried out in a study of cytomegalovirus exposure and HLA in healthy donors. Overall study context: A previous analysis identified 95 million to 120 million unique TCR beta sequences derived from roughly 190 million T cells. A data release that came early held about 89 million unique TCRs from HLA-typed donors.

PCR amplification relied on 60 Vbeta primers (plus 13 Jbeta primers). Clones were sequenced by immunoSEQ multiplex PCR, and TCRdb holds only the in-frame ones, with some missing. The profile shows fewer than 90,000 clones, roughly 80% of them singletons. Looked up from germline, CDR1 is KGHSH and CDR2 is LQKENI. CDR3 length: 14 amino acids. The V gene lost 4 bases and the J gene lost 3 bases, with 12 bases spanning the gap. The chain couples TRBV18 to TRBJ1-1, with a weak D call TRBD1 (6 bases). The sequence was obtained from a man under 40 in good health and CMV-seropositive. Sequences were obtained from PBMCs. CDR3 nucleotides: TGTGCCAGCTCACAGTCACAGGGTTACACTGAAGCTTTCTTT. Translated, it gives CASSQSQGYTEAFF.